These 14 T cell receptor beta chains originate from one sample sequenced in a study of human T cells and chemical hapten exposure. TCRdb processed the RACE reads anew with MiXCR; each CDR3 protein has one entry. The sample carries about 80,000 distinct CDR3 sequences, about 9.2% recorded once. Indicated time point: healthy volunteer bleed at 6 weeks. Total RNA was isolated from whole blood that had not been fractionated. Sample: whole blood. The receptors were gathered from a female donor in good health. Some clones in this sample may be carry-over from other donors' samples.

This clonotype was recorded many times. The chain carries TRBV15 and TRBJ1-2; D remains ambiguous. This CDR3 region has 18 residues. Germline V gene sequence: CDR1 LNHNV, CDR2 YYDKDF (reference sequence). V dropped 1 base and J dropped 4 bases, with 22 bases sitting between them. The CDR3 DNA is TGTGCCACCAGCAGAGGGGCGGGGAACCTAGCCCCCCCCTATGGCTACACCTTC. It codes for CATSRGAGNLAPPYGYTF.

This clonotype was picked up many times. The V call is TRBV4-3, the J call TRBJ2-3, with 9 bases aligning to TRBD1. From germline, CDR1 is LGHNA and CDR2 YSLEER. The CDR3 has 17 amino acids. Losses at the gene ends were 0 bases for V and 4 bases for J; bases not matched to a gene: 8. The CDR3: CASSQEVQGAFSDTQYF. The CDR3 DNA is TGCGCCAGCAGCCAAGAGGTACAGGGGGCCTTTTCAGATACGCAGTATTTT.

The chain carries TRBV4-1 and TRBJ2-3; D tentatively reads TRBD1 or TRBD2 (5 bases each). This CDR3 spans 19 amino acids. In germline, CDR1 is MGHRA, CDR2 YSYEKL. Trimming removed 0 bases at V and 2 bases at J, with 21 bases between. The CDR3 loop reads CASSQEGVGLATLTDTQYF. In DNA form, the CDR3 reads TGCGCCAGCAGCCAAGAGGGCGTGGGGCTAGCCACCCTCACAGATACGCAGTATTTT.

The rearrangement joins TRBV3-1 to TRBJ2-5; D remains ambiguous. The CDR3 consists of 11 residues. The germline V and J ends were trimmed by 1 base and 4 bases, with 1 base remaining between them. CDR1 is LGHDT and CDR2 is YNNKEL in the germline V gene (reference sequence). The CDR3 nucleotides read TGTGCCAGCAGCCAAGTAGAGACCCAGTACTTC. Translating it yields CASSQVETQYF.

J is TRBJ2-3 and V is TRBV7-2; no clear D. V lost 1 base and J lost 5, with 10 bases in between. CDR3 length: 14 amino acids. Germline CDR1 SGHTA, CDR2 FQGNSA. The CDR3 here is CASSLGVAGDTQYF. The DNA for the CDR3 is TGTGCCAGCAGCTTAGGGGTGGCCGGAGATACGCAGTATTTT.

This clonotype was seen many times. DNA for the CDR3: TGTGCCAGCAGCCGGGACAGGGGAGGCAATTCACCCCTCCACTTT. It is translated as CASSRDRGGNSPLHF. The V call is TRBV4-2, the J call TRBJ1-6, with 10 bases lining up with TRBD1. In germline, CDR1 is LGHNA, CDR2 YNFKEQ. The CDR3 runs 15 residues. With 4 bases clipped from V and 7 bases from J, the junction kept 4 bases outside the gene matches.

In DNA form, the CDR3 reads TGTGCCAGCAGTTTAAGCGGTGAAAAACTGTTTTTT. This encodes CASSLSGEKLFF. This chain connects TRBV12-3 or TRBV12-4 to TRBJ1-4, with D unclear. The CDR3 consists of 12 residues. The V and J ends lost 2 bases and 7 bases respectively, with 5 bases between them.

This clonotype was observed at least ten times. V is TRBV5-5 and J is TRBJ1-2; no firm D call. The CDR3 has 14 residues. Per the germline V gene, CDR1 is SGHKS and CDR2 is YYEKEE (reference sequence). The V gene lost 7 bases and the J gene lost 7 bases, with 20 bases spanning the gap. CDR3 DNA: TGTGCCAGCGCCGTTCCTTCCTTAATTAGTGGCTACACCTTC. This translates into CASAVPSLISGYTF.

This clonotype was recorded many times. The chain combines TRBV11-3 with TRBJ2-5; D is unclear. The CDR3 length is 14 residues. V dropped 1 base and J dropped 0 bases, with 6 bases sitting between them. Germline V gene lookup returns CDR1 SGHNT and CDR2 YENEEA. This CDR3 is CASSLAPNQETQYF. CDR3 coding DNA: TGTGCCAGCAGCTTAGCTCCGAACCAAGAGACCCAGTACTTC.

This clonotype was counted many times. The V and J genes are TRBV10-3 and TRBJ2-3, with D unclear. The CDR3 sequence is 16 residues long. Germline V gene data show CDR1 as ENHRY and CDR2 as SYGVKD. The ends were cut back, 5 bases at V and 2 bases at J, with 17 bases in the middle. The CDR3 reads CAISPLPGSPTDTQYF. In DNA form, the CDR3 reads TGTGCCATCAGTCCCTTGCCAGGTTCACCCACAGATACGCAGTATTTT.

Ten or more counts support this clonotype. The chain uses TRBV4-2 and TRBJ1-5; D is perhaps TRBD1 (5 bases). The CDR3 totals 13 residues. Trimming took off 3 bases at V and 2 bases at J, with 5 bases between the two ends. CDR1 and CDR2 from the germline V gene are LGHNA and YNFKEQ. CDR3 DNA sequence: TGTGCCAGCAGCCAGGGGGGCAATCAGCCCCAGCATTTT. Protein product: CASSQGGNQPQHF.

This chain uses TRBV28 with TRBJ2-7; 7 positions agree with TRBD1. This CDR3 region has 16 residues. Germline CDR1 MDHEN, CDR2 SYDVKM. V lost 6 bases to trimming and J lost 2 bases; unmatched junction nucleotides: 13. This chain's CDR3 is CASRTSRGSRTYEQYF. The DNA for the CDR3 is TGTGCCAGCAGAACTTCCAGGGGGTCCCGAACCTACGAGCAGTACTTC.

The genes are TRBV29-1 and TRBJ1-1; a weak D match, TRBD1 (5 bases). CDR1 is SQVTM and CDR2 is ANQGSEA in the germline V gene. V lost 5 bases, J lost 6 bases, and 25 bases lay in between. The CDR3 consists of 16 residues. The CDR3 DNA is TGCAGCGTTCGGGGGGGAATCCGCGGGAATGTCCCTGAAGCTTTCTTT. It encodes CSVRGGIRGNVPEAFF.

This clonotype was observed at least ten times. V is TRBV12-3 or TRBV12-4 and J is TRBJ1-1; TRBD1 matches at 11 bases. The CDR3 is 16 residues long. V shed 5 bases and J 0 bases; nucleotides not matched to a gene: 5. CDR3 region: CASSPWTGGLNTEAFF. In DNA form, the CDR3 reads TGTGCCAGCAGTCCTTGGACAGGGGGCTTGAACACTGAAGCTTTCTTT.